The next 26 T cell receptor beta chains were all read from a single sample in a study of control samples from healthy donors and cancer patients (dated by TCRdb to about 2020). Libraries came from the immunoSEQ multiplex PCR assay. TCRdb stores this immuneACCESS table with in-frame sequences only. Part of the clones is absent; in the studies checked, under half of the shortfall reflects unresolved V genes, and no reason is known for the rest. The sample records around 250,000 clones, roughly 87% of which are singletons. The ten top clones hold about 14% of the sample. The material sequenced was PBMCs. These receptors all come from a woman in her sixties with lung cancer.

This chain uses TRBV6-5 with TRBJ1-2; D perhaps matches TRBD1 (6 bases). Germline-derived CDR1 and CDR2 are MNHEY and SVGAGI. V was shortened by 6 bases and J by 1 base, with 9 bases between the two germline ends. The CDR3 runs 13 residues. CDR3 residues: CASREGVNYGYTF. The CDR3 DNA follows: TGTGCCAGCAGGGAGGGGGTTAACTATGGCTACACCTTC.

This sequence joins TRBV27 and TRBJ2-7, with unresolved D. Deletions cut 2 bases from V and 9 bases from J, with 8 bases between. Germline V CDR1 and CDR2: MNHEY, SMNVEV (reference sequence). This CDR3 comprises 11 residues. In DNA, the CDR3 is TGTGCCAGCAGTTTAGGTGTCAGGCAGTACTTC. Amino acids: CASSLGVRQYF.

The chain recombines TRBV28 with TRBJ1-2; TRBD1 is a possible D gene (6 bases). The CDR3 is made up of 14 amino acids. V was cut by 5 bases and J by 5 bases, with 15 bases left in between. The germline V gene has CDR1 MDHEN and CDR2 SYDVKM. DNA of the CDR3: TGTGCCAGCAGTCTCCAGGGGCCGGGGTATGGCTACACCTTC. Translation: CASSLQGPGYGYTF.

This chain joins TRBV5-8 and TRBJ1-5, with TRBD1 identical over 9 bases. V gave up 4 bases and J gave up 2 bases; unmatched junction bases: 10. This CDR3 comprises 17 residues. Germline V gene lookup returns CDR1 SGHTS and CDR2 YDEGEE. CDR3 residues: CASSDATGQGGNQPQHF. In DNA form, the CDR3 reads TGTGCCAGCAGCGATGCCACGGGACAGGGAGGCAATCAGCCCCAGCATTTT.

The V call is TRBV10-3, the J call TRBJ1-1; TRBD1 matches 7 bases. Germline V gene data show CDR1 as ENHRY and CDR2 as SYGVKD. This CDR3 has 12 residues. Trimming cost V 5 bases and J 11 bases; bases outside gene matches: 8. In DNA, the CDR3 is TGTGCCATCAGTCGAGAGGGGGCTGGGGCTTTCTTT. Amino acids: CAISREGAGAFF.

The genes are TRBV18 and TRBJ2-5, with D possibly TRBD1 on 5 matching bases. The germline V gene encodes CDR1 KGHSH and CDR2 LQKENI. The CDR3 is made up of 15 amino acids. V lost 2 bases and J lost 1, with 11 bases in between. The CDR3 here is CASSPALTVQETQYF. CDR3 DNA: TGTGCCAGCTCACCAGCCCTGACAGTCCAAGAGACCCAGTACTTC. The variable domain in full, completed from reference TRBV18 and TRBJ2-5, reads NAGVMQNPRHLVRRRGQEARLRCSPMKGHSHVYWYRQLPEEGLKFMVYLQKENIIDESGMPKERFSAEFPKEGPSILRIQQVVRGDSAAYFCASSPALTVQETQYFGPGTRLLVL.

V gene TRBV23-1 combines with J gene TRBJ2-2, with a tentative D call TRBD1 (5 bases). TRBV23-1 is marked as an open reading frame, function uncertain. Trimming shortened V by 10 bases and J by 2 bases, and 17 bases separated the two germline ends. This CDR3 spans 15 amino acids. The CDR3 here is CAIPILDSNTGELFF. CDR3 bases: TGCGCCATTCCGATCCTCGACAGTAACACCGGGGAGCTGTTTTTT.

The rearrangement joins TRBV4-1 to TRBJ2-7; 14 nucleotides match TRBD2. Germline V gene sequence: CDR1 MGHRA, CDR2 YSYEKL. The CDR3 is made up of 16 amino acids. V shed 0 bases and J 9 bases; nucleotides not matched to a gene: 7. CDR3 loop: CASSQEIGTSGGPQYF. The CDR3 DNA sequence: TGCGCCAGCAGCCAAGAGATTGGGACTAGCGGGGGCCCGCAGTACTTC.

On this clone: This sample includes further DNA sequences coding for the same CDR3. This chain joins TRBV5-1 and TRBJ2-3; 11 nucleotides line up with TRBD2. The CDR3 is made up of 16 amino acids. V lost 4 bases, J lost 2 bases, and 6 bases stayed unmatched. The germline CDR1 and CDR2 sequences are SGHRS and YFSETQ. The CDR3 is CASSPGTSGLTDTQYF. CDR3 in DNA: TGCGCCAGCAGCCCAGGGACTAGCGGACTCACAGATACGCAGTATTTT. Using reference TRBV5-1 and TRBJ2-3 for the parts outside the CDR3, the full variable domain is KAGVTQTPRYLIKTRGQQVTLSCSPISGHRSVSWYQQTPGQGLQFLFEYFSETQRNKGNFPGRFSGRQFSNSRSEMNVSTLELGDSALYLCASSPGTSGLTDTQYFGPGTRLTVL.

The chain joins TRBV28 to TRBJ2-5, with 8 bases aligning to TRBD2. V was clipped by 5 bases and J by 5 bases; unmatched bases: 7. The germline gives CDR1 MDHEN, CDR2 SYDVKM. There are 14 residues in the CDR3. This chain's CDR3 is CASSGGLVQETQYF. Here the CDR3 DNA reads TGTGCCAGCAGTGGGGGACTAGTTCAGGAGACCCAGTACTTC. Using reference TRBV28 and TRBJ2-5 for the parts outside the CDR3, the full variable domain is DVKVTQSSRYLVKRTGEKVFLECVQDMDHENMFWYRQDPGLGLRLIYFSYDVKMKEKGDIPEGYSVSREKKERFSLILESASTNQTSMYLCASSGGLVQETQYFGPGTRLLVL.

This clone was seen once. The chain employs TRBV25-1 and TRBJ2-2; 10 bases match TRBD2. From germline, CDR1 is MGHDK and CDR2 SYGVNS. The length of the CDR3 is 16 residues. With 5 bases clipped from V and 5 bases from J, the junction kept 8 bases outside the gene matches. The CDR3 nucleotides are TGTGCCAGCAGTTTTCTAGAGACTAGCGGGACCGGGGAGCTGTTTTTT. Amino acids: CASSFLETSGTGELFF.

This chain connects TRBV6-5 to TRBJ2-7; D is possibly TRBD1 (5 bases). V lost 6 bases, J lost 2 bases, and 14 bases lay in between. This CDR3 spans 14 amino acids. Germline CDR1 and CDR2: MNHEY and SVGAGI. The CDR3 nucleotides read TGTGCCAGCAGCCAAACCATGACAGCCTACGAGCAGTACTTC. Its protein product is CASSQTMTAYEQYF.

V and J are TRBV2 and TRBJ2-3; D is unclear. CDR1 is SNHLY and CDR2 is FYNNEI in the germline V gene. This CDR3 comprises 17 residues. Trimming stripped 3 bases from V and 1 base from J, with 17 bases between. CDR3 amino acids: CASSDLSGIVGTDTQYF. CDR3 in DNA: TGTGCCAGCAGTGATCTTAGTGGTATTGTGGGCACAGATACGCAGTATTTT.

The chain employs TRBV6-2 or TRBV6-3 and TRBJ2-5; 11 nucleotides match TRBD2. CDR3 size: 16 residues. Germline CDR1 and CDR2: MNHEY and SVGEGT. The trim removed 6 bases at V and 2 bases at J, leaving 8 bases unmatched. CDR3 sequence (DNA): TGTGCCAGCAGCTTTCCCGGGACTAGCGGACAAGAGACCCAGTACTTC. This sequence encodes CASSFPGTSGQETQYF.

The rearrangement links TRBV6-2 or TRBV6-3 to TRBJ2-2; a possible D gene is TRBD1 (6 bases). Trimming took 5 bases from V and 1 from J, leaving 23 bases between them. The CDR3 sequence is 19 residues long. The germline gives CDR1 MNHEY, CDR2 SVGEGT. The CDR3 nucleotides read TGTGCCAGCAGTCTTTCCCGAGACAGGCTCGAGAGGAACACCGGGGAGCTGTTTTTT. This encodes CASSLSRDRLERNTGELFF.

The chain recombines TRBV28 with TRBJ1-1; D not certain. The germline gives CDR1 MDHEN, CDR2 SYDVKM. Between the trimmed V and J ends, which lost 4 bases and 0 bases, there was a span of 12 bases. This CDR3 is 15 amino acids long. CDR3 sequence: CASSSSSGLNTEAFF. The CDR3 nucleotides are TGTGCCAGCAGTTCCTCATCCGGCTTGAACACTGAAGCTTTCTTT.

The chain joins TRBV5-1 to TRBJ1-1; D is unresolved. The length of the CDR3 is 15 residues. In germline, CDR1 is SGHRS, CDR2 YFSETQ. V was cut by 4 bases and J by 0 bases, with 13 bases left in between. This CDR3 reads CASSPSAVMNTEAFF. CDR3 in DNA: TGCGCCAGCAGCCCTTCGGCAGTCATGAACACTGAAGCTTTCTTT.

The chain carries TRBV5-6 and TRBJ2-5, with D perhaps matching TRBD1 (6 bases). Germline-derived CDR1 and CDR2 are SGHDT and YYEEEE. The CDR3 extends over 14 amino acids. Trimming stripped 0 bases from V and 3 bases from J, with 9 bases between. The CDR3 DNA reads TGTGCCAGCAGCTTGGCACAGGGAAAAGAGACCCAGTACTTC. Amino acid sequence: CASSLAQGKETQYF.

The chain uses TRBV21-1 and TRBJ2-2; TRBD1, as called in the table, went unchecked against the DNA. TRBV21-1 is an annotated pseudogene. There are 14 residues in the CDR3. The CDR3 DNA reads as TGTGCCAGCAGCACACACCGACAGGTCGAGGAGCTGTTTTTT. Amino acid sequence: CASSTHRQVEELFF.

The sample holds one count of this clone. The chain has TRBV7-2 and TRBJ2-7, with D possibly being TRBD1 (5 bases). V gave up 3 bases and J gave up 4 bases, with 13 bases separating them. This CDR3 has 14 amino acids. Germline CDR1 reads SGHTA; CDR2 reads FQGNSA. The CDR3 DNA sequence: TGTGCCAGCAGCTTTAGGGGTTTCGTTTACGAGCAGTACTTC. Its translation is CASSFRGFVYEQYF.

The V call is TRBV27, the J call TRBJ2-2, with 12 nucleotides matching TRBD2. CDR3 length: 17 amino acids. Per the germline V gene, CDR1 is MNHEY and CDR2 is SMNVEV (reference sequence). The trim removed 5 bases at V and 3 bases at J, leaving 7 bases unmatched. The CDR3, as DNA: TGTGCCAGCAGTCCCCAAGGACTAGCGGGGTACACCGGGGAGCTGTTTTTT. Its protein is CASSPQGLAGYTGELFF.

This chain joins TRBV5-1 and TRBJ2-5; the D gene could be TRBD1 or TRBD2 (6 bases each). TRBJ2-7 matches the DNA end more closely, so the J call is doubtful. The CDR3 sequence is 14 residues long. Germline lookup yields CDR1 SGHRS and CDR2 YFSETQ. This chain's CDR3 is CASSPGDSYREQYF. The CDR3 nucleotides read TGCGCCAGCAGCCCAGGGGACTCCTATCGCGAGCAGTACTTC.

The chain is built from TRBV5-1 and TRBJ2-6; no clear D gene. The CDR3 covers 15 residues. V was trimmed by 0 bases and J by 6 bases, leaving 10 bases between them. Germline assignment: CDR1 SGHRS and CDR2 YFSETQ. CDR3 amino acids: CASSLERSEANVLTF. The CDR3 nucleotides read TGCGCCAGCAGCTTGGAAAGGTCGGAGGCCAACGTCCTGACTTTC.

This clone was counted many times. The chain combines TRBV2 with TRBJ2-1, with 10 bases aligning to TRBD2. The CDR3 covers 15 residues. Losses at the gene ends were 6 bases for V and 2 bases for J; bases not matched to a gene: 4. CDR1 SNHLY and CDR2 FYNNEI come from the germline V gene. CDR3 residues: CASRATSGTYNEQFF. The CDR3 nucleotides read TGTGCCAGCAGAGCCACTAGCGGGACCTACAATGAGCAGTTCTTC.

The sample holds a few counts of this clone. This chain links TRBV7-9 with TRBJ2-5; TRBD1 matches at 8 bases. Germline loops: CDR1 SEHNR, CDR2 FQNEAQ (reference sequence). CDR3 length: 13 amino acids. Trimming cost V 5 bases and J 6 bases; bases outside gene matches: 5. This CDR3 reads CASSIDRGQTQYF. The CDR3 nucleotides are TGTGCCAGCAGCATCGACAGGGGACAGACCCAGTACTTC.

The chain carries TRBV2 and TRBJ2-7; D remains ambiguous. The CDR3 spans 14 residues. CDR1 is SNHLY, CDR2 FYNNEI, per germline. V gave up 4 bases and J gave up 2 bases, with 12 bases separating them. The DNA of the CDR3 is TGTGCCAGCAGTGTGCGGATAAGAACCTACGAGCAGTACTTC. Amino acid sequence: CASSVRIRTYEQYF.